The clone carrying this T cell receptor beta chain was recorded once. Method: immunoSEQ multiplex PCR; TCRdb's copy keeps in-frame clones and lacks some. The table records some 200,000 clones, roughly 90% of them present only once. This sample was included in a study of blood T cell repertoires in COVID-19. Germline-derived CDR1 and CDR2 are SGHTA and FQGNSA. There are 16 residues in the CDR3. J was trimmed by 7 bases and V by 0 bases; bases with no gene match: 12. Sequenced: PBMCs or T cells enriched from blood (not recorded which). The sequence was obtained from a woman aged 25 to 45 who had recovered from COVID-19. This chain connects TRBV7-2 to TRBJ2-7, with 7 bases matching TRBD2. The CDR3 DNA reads TGTGCCAGCAGCTTAGCACAGACTAGCTGGTCGAAGGAGCAGTACTTC. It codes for CASSLAQTSWSKEQYF.